This T cell receptor (beta chain) was captured by sequencing in a study of beta chain features in type 1 diabetes. Sequenced material consisted of expressed TCRB transcripts (all of the isolated RNA was reverse transcribed). TCRdb's table, derived via immunoSEQ multiplex PCR, lists solely in-frame clones and lacks some. The table has 600,000 to 700,000 clones, around 15% seen once. Study conclusions and caveats: Researchers report that Type 1 diabetes patients had moderately but significantly shorter TCRB CDR3s across all four CD4+ subsets.

Germline V CDR1 and CDR2: MNHEY, SVGAGI. Trimming took 6 bases from V and 7 from J, leaving 9 bases between them. The CDR3 consists of 12 residues. On this clone: The antigen remains unidentified.

This chain links TRBV6-5 with TRBJ1-4; no clear D. This sequence was found in a man between 18 and 29 years old with type 1 diabetes. Sequencing input: naive CD4+ T cells from blood. Written as DNA, the CDR3 is TGTGCCAGCAGCTCGGAAGGTGAAAAACTGTTTTTT. Translation: CASSSEGEKLFF.